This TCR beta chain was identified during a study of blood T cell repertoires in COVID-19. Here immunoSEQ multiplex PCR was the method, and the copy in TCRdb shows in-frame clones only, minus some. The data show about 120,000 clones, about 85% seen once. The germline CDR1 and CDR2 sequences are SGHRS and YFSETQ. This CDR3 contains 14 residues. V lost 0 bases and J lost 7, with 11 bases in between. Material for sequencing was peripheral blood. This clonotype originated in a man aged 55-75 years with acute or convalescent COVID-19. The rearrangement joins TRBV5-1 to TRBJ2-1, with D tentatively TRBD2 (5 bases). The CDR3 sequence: CASSLVEGLNEQFF. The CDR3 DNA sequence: TGCGCCAGCAGCTTGGTTGAGGGATTGAATGAGCAGTTCTTC.